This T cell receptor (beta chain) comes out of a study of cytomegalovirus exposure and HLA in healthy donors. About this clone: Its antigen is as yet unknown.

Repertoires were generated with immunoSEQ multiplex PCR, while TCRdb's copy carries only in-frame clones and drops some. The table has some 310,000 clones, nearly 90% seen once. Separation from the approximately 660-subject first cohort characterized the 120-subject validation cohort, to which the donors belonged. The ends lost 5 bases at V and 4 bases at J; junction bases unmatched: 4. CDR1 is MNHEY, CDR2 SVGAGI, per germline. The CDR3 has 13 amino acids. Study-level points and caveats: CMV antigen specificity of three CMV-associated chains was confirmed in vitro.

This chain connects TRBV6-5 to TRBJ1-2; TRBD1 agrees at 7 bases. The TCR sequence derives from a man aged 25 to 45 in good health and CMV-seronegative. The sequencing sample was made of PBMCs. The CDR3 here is CASSQQGIYGYTF. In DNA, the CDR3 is TGTGCCAGCAGTCAACAGGGGATCTATGGCTACACCTTC.